This T cell receptor (beta chain) comes out of a study of T cell changes during pregnancy in multiple sclerosis. TCRdb's table, derived via immunoSEQ multiplex PCR, lists solely in-frame clones and lacks some. The table includes fewer than 85,000 clones, over 80% detected once. This CDR3 has 15 residues. Looked up from germline, CDR1 is MDHEN and CDR2 is SYDVKM. The V segment lost 3 bases and the J segment 7 bases; nucleotides outside the gene matches: 8. This TCR derives from a female donor in good health, enrolled as a control in a pregnancy study. The sequencing here drew on peripheral blood, taken in the third trimester of pregnancy. The rearrangement uses TRBV28 and TRBJ1-4; the match to TRBD1 covers 7 bases. CDR3 in amino acids: CASSFGGGGGEKLFF. DNA of the CDR3: TGTGCCAGCAGTTTCGGAGGGGGCGGAGGTGAAAAACTGTTTTTT. The entire variable domain, with the rest obtained from reference TRBV28 and TRBJ1-4, is as follows: DVKVTQSSRYLVKRTGEKVFLECVQDMDHENMFWYRQDPGLGLRLIYFSYDVKMKEKGDIPEGYSVSREKKERFSLILESASTNQTSMYLCASSFGGGGGEKLFFGSGTQLSVL.